The T cell receptor beta chain under discussion was sequenced for a study of cytomegalovirus exposure and HLA in healthy donors. The PCR used 60 Vbeta and 13 Jbeta primers. The data were produced by immunoSEQ multiplex PCR, yet TCRdb's version contains in-frame clones alone and is incomplete. The sample comprises about 100,000 clones, under 80% of which are singletons, and approximately 3.6% rests with the top ten. The sequence was collected from a woman in her 50s in good health and CMV-seropositive. What was sequenced was PBMCs.

The CDR3 nucleotides read TGTGCCAGCAGTCGGGATTCCCTGAACACTGAAGCTTTCTTT. It specifies CASSRDSLNTEAFF. The rearrangement links TRBV9 to TRBJ1-1; D gene uncertain. V was trimmed by 5 bases and J by 0 bases, leaving 11 bases between them. The CDR3 is 14 amino acids. Germline assignment: CDR1 SGDLS and CDR2 YYNGEE.